This T cell receptor (beta chain) was sequenced in a study of OX40 agonist ivuxolimab in advanced cancers. Regarding the study in general: Ivuxolimab was a fully human IgG2 agonistic monoclonal antibody targeting the costimulatory receptor OX40 (CD134). Intravenous ivuxolimab was administered to patients every 2 weeks at six dose levels: 0.01, 0.1, 0.3, 1.5, 3 and 10 mg/kg. Of the 50 to 55 patients in dose escalation, 19 had hepatocellular carcinoma, about 15 had melanoma, 9 had renal cell carcinoma and 9 had head and neck cancer. The dose-escalation cohort was 82.7% male with a mean age of about 58 years, ranging from about 23 to 85. Prior anti-PD-1, anti-PD-L1 or anti-CTLA-4 therapy was permitted, and approximately 40% of dose-escalation patients had received checkpoint inhibitors. Partial responses were achieved by three dose-escalation patients, of whom one had hepatocellular carcinoma and two had cutaneous melanoma. The purpose of peripheral TCRbeta sequencing was to test whether ivuxolimab changed TCR sequence diversity and led to clonal T-cell expansion. The monotherapy dose-escalation portion (N ≈ 50 patients) of the phase I ivuxolimab trial is reported in the paper.

Trimming at the junction amounts to 2 bases on V and 6 bases on J, and the germline ends lie 21 bases apart. From a lookup of the germline V gene, CDR1 and CDR2 are SGHTA and FQGNSA. Inclusive of the bounding cysteine and phenylalanine, the CDR3 is 17 residues long. Only the CDR3 DNA is retained, 51 bases long and in frame from the first base. The trial excluded patients who had a history of autoimmune disease or who were on systemic immunosuppression. Peripheral blood for TCR sequencing was drawn from every dose cohort at baseline, at cycle 4 day 1 and at cycle 7 day 1. Samples were obtained from an open-label, multicenter, first-in-human phase I dose-escalation trial of ivuxolimab. The trial enrolled adults with locally advanced or metastatic head and neck squamous cell, hepatocellular, melanoma or renal cell carcinoma. Before TCR sequencing, CD4+ and CD8+ T cells were separately sorted from peripheral blood.

What the work shows at the level of the full study, not this receptor alone: Clonal expansion of both CD4+ and CD8+ blood T cells was observed from baseline to week 6 at doses 0.1 to 3.0 mg/kg. The antigen specificity of the peripheral T cells that underwent clonal expansion was not determined. Low levels of normalized T-cell clonal expansion were also shown by some nonresponding patients. In the 0.1-3.0 mg/kg groups, partial responders were among the patients with the lowest normalized peripheral clonal expansion, particularly in CD8+ T cells. After ivuxolimab, more expanded clones were found on average in CD8+ T cells than in CD4+ T cells.

As concerns this clone: What this receptor recognizes is not known. No base quality information exists; no much larger clone differs at one position.

Genomic DNA was extracted from sorted cells for sequencing of the TCRbeta CDR3 region. The immunoSEQ Assay was used for sequencing of TCRbeta CDR3 regions. TCRdb limited this immuneACCESS table to in-frame rearrangements with V and J called. A share of clones is missing; checked studies link under half to unresolved V genes, and the rest is unexplained. Recorded for this sample are under 200,000 clones; 94% of them occurred a single time. The top ten clonotypes cover just over 0.3% of the sample. The clonotype originates from an adult with an advanced solid tumor such as melanoma, head and neck, liver or kidney cancer. In this chain, TRBV7-2 is recombined with TRBJ2-3; the D region possibly corresponds to TRBD2 (7 bases align). The sequencing here drew on CD4+ or CD8+ T cells sorted from blood, taken in a trial of the OX40 agonist ivuxolimab. The DNA sequence is TGTGCCAGCAGCTTACCTCCAGGGGCGGGGGAAATTGATACGCAGTATTTT. Its protein product is CASSLPPGAGEIDTQYF.